This T cell receptor beta chain was sequenced for a study of blood T cell repertoires in COVID-19. Across the whole study: Sources were T cells, B-cell-depleted T cells, or PBMCs; the material itself was cDNA or gDNA.

The CDR3 consists of 12 residues. J was trimmed by 9 bases and V by 5 bases; bases with no gene match: 4. The protocol was immunoSEQ multiplex PCR, while the TCRdb copy is restricted to in-frame clones and leaves out a portion. Counted here are 200,000 to 300,000 clones, roughly four fifths occurring once; the ten biggest clones make up 4% to 5%. V and J are TRBV12-3 or TRBV12-4 and TRBJ2-5; TRBD1 matches at 9 bases. The TCR comes from a woman in her seventies with acute or convalescent COVID-19. Sequenced material: peripheral blood. The CDR3 nucleotides are TGTGCCAGCAGTCCGACAGGGGGGGCCCAGTACTTC. The encoded protein is CASSPTGGAQYF.